This TCR beta chain is drawn from a study of TIL therapy for anti-PD-1-resistant metastatic lung cancer. At the level of the study: Tumor harvest preceded PD-1/PD-L1 blockade, followed by nivolumab treatment. Tumors had a median PD-L1 proportion score of 6%. Most patients had lung adenocarcinoma.

Time point indicated: pre-treatment sample, taken before nivolumab and TIL therapy. The CDR3 sequence is 17 residues long. V gave up 6 bases and J gave up 5 bases; unmatched junction bases: 15. CDR1 is SGDLS, CDR2 YYNGEE, per germline. The libraries were made with immunoSEQ v3. Only in-frame clones appear in the TCRdb table, and some are missing; sequencing was by immunoSEQ multiplex PCR. The table shows just under 60,000 clones, with around four fifths occurring only once. Sequencing was performed on blood, taken at baseline. The chain combines TRBV9 with TRBJ2-3; 10 bases fit TRBD2. This TCR derives from a person between 25 and 80 years old with non-small cell lung cancer. CDR3 region: CASTSAGLAGAQDTQYF. Here the CDR3 DNA reads TGTGCCAGCACCTCTGCTGGTCTAGCGGGAGCCCAAGATACGCAGTATTTT.